This T cell receptor (beta chain) was retrieved from a study of cytomegalovirus exposure and HLA in healthy donors. Whole-study findings and limits: One cluster of highly shared sequence variants probably arose as a sequencing artifact. Researchers catalogued some 160 TCR beta chains as cytomegalovirus-associated. Later analysis associated a missense DCLRE1C variant with TCR beta V- and J-gene trimming.

The V gene's germline CDR1 is MNHEY and CDR2 SMNVEV (reference sequence). The CDR3 sequence is 16 residues long. V dropped 5 bases and J dropped 7 bases, with 18 bases sitting between them. The PCR had 60 Vbeta and 13 Jbeta primers. Libraries were prepared by immunoSEQ multiplex PCR; TCRdb keeps only in-frame clonotypes and omits some of them. There are roughly 130,000 clones in the sample; roughly two thirds occur only once, and 1% to 1.5% lies in the top ten. Of note for this clone: Its antigen remains unidentified.

Input material: PBMCs. The receptor was isolated from a woman in her thirties or forties in good health and CMV-seronegative. V and J are TRBV27 and TRBJ1-6, with a tentative D call TRBD1 (5 bases). For the CDR3, the DNA is TGTGCCAGCAGTCCCGACTCAGGGCTCCCAAATTCACCCCTCCACTTT. Its translation: CASSPDSGLPNSPLHF.